What follows is one T cell receptor beta chain and its context. This record belongs to a study of PD-L1 blockade in urothelial cancer. Deletions cut 6 bases from V and 4 bases from J, with 7 bases between. The CDR3 has 11 amino acids. CDR1 is LNHDA, CDR2 SQIVND, per germline (reference sequence). TCRdb's table, derived via immunoSEQ multiplex PCR, lists solely in-frame clones and lacks some. This sample carries around 45,000 clones, around 84% of them seen once, and the ten largest clones take about 17%. Time point in this sample: pretreatment peripheral blood. The chain couples TRBV19 to TRBJ2-7; tentatively, D is TRBD1 (6 bases). The source is a man aged 55 to 70 with urothelial cancer. Specimen: PBMCs, collected around atezolizumab (anti-PD-L1) treatment. The CDR3 loop is CASRGTYEQYF. The CDR3 DNA reads as TGTGCCAGTAGGGGGACATACGAGCAGTACTTC.